The 18 T cell receptor beta chains in this list originate from one sample, sequenced in a study of blood T cell repertoires in COVID-19. Generated by immunoSEQ multiplex PCR, the TCRdb table keeps only in-frame clones and is missing some. This sample has about 260,000 clones, with roughly 80% found just once. Sample: PBMCs or T cells enriched from blood (not recorded which). The source of these receptors is a man younger than 45 with acute COVID-19.

The chain couples TRBV10-1 to TRBJ1-5, with TRBD1 matching over 7 bases. This CDR3 is 17 amino acids long. Germline CDR1 and CDR2: WNHNN and SYGVQD (reference sequence). With 2 bases clipped from V and 1 base from J, the junction kept 8 bases outside the gene matches. This CDR3 is CASSEPPDRDSNQPQHF. The CDR3 bases are TGCGCCAGCAGTGAGCCCCCTGACAGGGACAGCAATCAGCCCCAGCATTTT.

This rearrangement joins TRBV7-2 to TRBJ1-2; weak D call: TRBD1 (5 bases). Germline values: CDR1 SGHTA, CDR2 FQGNSA. This CDR3 comprises 13 residues. V lost 6 bases and J lost 2, with 10 bases in between. The CDR3 sequence is CASRRDLNYGYTF. CDR3 in DNA: TGTGCCAGCAGGCGGGACCTCAACTATGGCTACACCTTC.

V usage is TRBV5-1 and J usage is TRBJ2-1; D ambiguous. V was pared by 1 base and J by 0 bases, with 8 bases between. CDR1 SGHRS and CDR2 YFSETQ come from the germline V gene. The CDR3 consists of 15 residues. CDR3 sequence reads: CASSLTASSYNEQFF. CDR3 in DNA: TGCGCCAGCAGCTTGACAGCCAGCTCCTACAATGAGCAGTTCTTC.

V gene TRBV9 combines with J gene TRBJ1-2; tentative D call: TRBD1 (6 bases). V dropped 0 bases and J dropped 2 bases, with 11 bases sitting between them. CDR1 SGDLS and CDR2 YYNGEE come from the germline V gene. The CDR3 spans 15 residues. The CDR3, as DNA: TGTGCCAGCAGCGTAGGCGGGGGGCTAAACTATGGCTACACCTTC. As protein: CASSVGGGLNYGYTF.

The chain recombines TRBV7-2 with TRBJ1-6; D gene unclear. This CDR3 has 16 amino acids. Germline values: CDR1 SGHTA, CDR2 FQGNSA. V lost 5 bases to trimming and J lost 0 bases, with 11 bases between them. CDR3 in DNA: TGTGCCAGCAGCCAAACAGCCAGCTCCTATAATTCACCCCTCCACTTT. Its protein is CASSQTASSYNSPLHF.

This clone was seen only a few times. This chain joins TRBV18 and TRBJ2-2, with a weak D call TRBD1 (6 bases). The germline V gene encodes CDR1 KGHSH and CDR2 LQKENI. Trimming cost V 4 bases and J 1 base, with 13 bases left between them. The CDR3 is 16 residues long. The CDR3 is CASSRNQGKNTGELFF. The DNA for the CDR3 is TGTGCCAGCTCACGTAATCAGGGGAAGAACACCGGGGAGCTGTTTTTT.

The chain links TRBV27 to TRBJ2-3; 13 positions agree with TRBD2. Germline V gene sequence: CDR1 MNHEY, CDR2 SMNVEV (reference sequence). V was pared by 6 bases and J by 4 bases, with 7 bases of the junction left unmatched. There are 16 residues in the CDR3. CDR3 in amino acids: CASSSLAGGPADTQYF. In DNA form, the CDR3 reads TGTGCCAGCAGCTCACTAGCGGGAGGGCCGGCAGATACGCAGTATTTT.

V and J are TRBV5-4 and TRBJ1-2; 12 bases line up with TRBD1. V lost 4 bases, J lost 4 bases, and 5 bases stayed unmatched. This CDR3 comprises 15 residues. Germline V CDR1 and CDR2: SGHNT, YYREEE (reference sequence). CDR3 amino acids: CASSAPGQGAYGYTF. The CDR3, as DNA: TGTGCCAGCAGCGCACCGGGACAGGGGGCCTATGGCTACACCTTC.

The V call is TRBV19, the J call TRBJ1-1; D is ambiguous. This CDR3 comprises 12 residues. Germline assignment: CDR1 LNHDA and CDR2 SQIVND (reference sequence). The germline V and J ends were trimmed by 3 bases and 8 bases, with 10 bases remaining between them. This chain's CDR3 is CASSIRGMEAFF. CDR3 bases: TGTGCCAGTAGTATCCGAGGCATGGAAGCTTTCTTT.

In its sample, this clone was seen a few times. Other DNA sequences of this sample code for an identical CDR3. The V call is TRBV2, the J call TRBJ1-1; D not certain. V lost 5 bases and J lost 7, with 14 bases in between. The germline V gene has CDR1 SNHLY and CDR2 FYNNEI. There are 13 residues in the CDR3. CDR3 loop: CASSLGREVEAFF. The CDR3, as DNA: TGTGCCAGCAGTCTAGGTCGGGAGGTTGAAGCTTTCTTT.

This clone has more than one count but fewer than ten. The J gene is TRBJ1-1, the V gene TRBV5-5; 7 nucleotides align to TRBD1. J lost 3 bases, V lost 4 bases, and 9 bases had no gene match. The CDR3 covers 15 residues. The germline V gene has CDR1 SGHKS and CDR2 YYEKEE (reference sequence). The CDR3 region is CASSIKTGSYTEAFF. CDR3 DNA: TGTGCCAGCAGCATAAAGACAGGGTCGTACACTGAAGCTTTCTTT.

This rearrangement joins TRBV11-3 to TRBJ2-1; no clear D gene. The V end lost 2 bases, the J end lost 5 bases, and 13 bases lay between the germline ends. CDR1 is SGHNT, CDR2 YENEEA, per germline. The CDR3 runs 15 residues. CDR3 amino acids: CASSLSVSANNEQFF. CDR3 DNA: TGTGCCAGCAGCTTATCCGTCTCAGCGAACAATGAGCAGTTCTTC.

The chain employs TRBV5-1 and TRBJ2-1; 12 positions match TRBD2. V lost 4 bases, J lost 0 bases, and 8 bases stayed unmatched. The CDR3 covers 18 residues. The germline gives CDR1 SGHRS, CDR2 YFSETQ. CDR3 sequence reads: CASSPSSGGASSYNEQFF. Written as DNA, the CDR3 is TGCGCCAGCAGCCCTTCTAGCGGGGGGGCCTCCTCCTACAATGAGCAGTTCTTC.

The CDR3 sequence is CASSYGSAQETQYF. The CDR3 DNA reads as TGTGCCAGCAGTTACGGTAGCGCCCAAGAGACCCAGTACTTC. The rearrangement joins TRBV6-5 to TRBJ2-5; D is possibly TRBD2 (5 bases). Germline lookup yields CDR1 MNHEY and CDR2 SVGAGI. V dropped 2 bases and J dropped 1 base, with 8 bases sitting between them. CDR3 length: 14 amino acids.

This clone was seen once. The chain has TRBV6-4 and TRBJ2-7; 14 nucleotides match TRBD2. The CDR3 consists of 16 residues. The germline V gene has CDR1 MRHNA and CDR2 SNTAGT. V shed 5 bases and J 4 bases; nucleotides not matched to a gene: 7. In DNA form, the CDR3 reads TGTGCCAGCAGTACCGGACTAGCGGGAGGACCATACGAGCAGTACGTC. Amino acids: CASSTGLAGGPYEQYV.

The chain employs TRBV7-2 and TRBJ2-3; D is undetermined. Germline values: CDR1 SGHTA, CDR2 FQGNSA. V was shortened by 5 bases and J by 6 bases, with 9 bases between the two germline ends. The CDR3 spans 12 residues. The CDR3 DNA is TGTGCCAGCAGCAACGACGGGGATACGCAGTATTTT. Translating gives CASSNDGDTQYF.

This clone came up a few times. The chain carries TRBV3-1 (or the pseudogene TRBV3-2) and TRBJ1-2; 7 nucleotides align to TRBD1. V trimming: 6 bases; J trimming: 6 bases; junction bases outside the gene matches: 10. The germline V gene has CDR1 LGHDT and CDR2 YNNKEL (reference sequence). This CDR3 is built from 14 residues. The CDR3 DNA follows: TGTGCCAGCAGACGTACAGGGGTCTCAGATGGCTACACCTTC. Its protein product is CASRRTGVSDGYTF.

V usage is TRBV5-4 and J usage is TRBJ2-7; 8 bases match TRBD2. V trimming: 0 bases; J trimming: 5 bases; junction bases outside the gene matches: 7. Germline V gives CDR1 SGHNT, CDR2 YYREEE (reference sequence). The CDR3 is made up of 15 amino acids. CDR3 protein: CASSLGGGMVHEQYV. DNA of the CDR3: TGTGCCAGCAGCTTGGGCGGGGGGATGGTCCACGAGCAGTACGTC.